This TCR beta chain was captured by sequencing in a study of cytomegalovirus exposure and HLA in healthy donors. A few counts support this clone. 60 Vbeta and 13 Jbeta primers were used in PCR. Produced via immunoSEQ multiplex PCR; TCRdb's table is partial and in-frame only. The data hold over 110,000 clones, with approximately 80% observed a single time. Trimming took 2 bases from V and 8 from J; bases not matched to a gene: 7. CDR3 length equals 15 residues. Germline CDR1 is SNHLY and CDR2 is FYNNEI. The sequencing input was PBMCs. This chain uses TRBV2 with TRBJ2-1, with 9 bases lining up with TRBD1. The clonotype originates from a woman aged 40 to 50 in good health and CMV-seropositive. In DNA, the CDR3 is TGTGCCAGCAGTGAATTTCGGGACAGGGTCGATGAGCAGTTCTTC. Amino acids: CASSEFRDRVDEQFF.